This TCR beta chain stems from a study of identical twins. Via MiXCR, TCRdb re-called the 5' RACE reads, giving one row per CDR3 protein. The table lists about 200,000 distinct CDR3 sequences, 6% to 9% of them singletons. There are a few counts of this clonotype. The CDR3 consists of 14 residues. V lost 1 base and J 1 base, leaving 10 bases between the germline ends. Germline CDR1 and CDR2: DFQATT and SNEGSKA (reference sequence). A further study also used this sample, focusing on yellow fever vaccine responses in identical twins.

The material sequenced was memory (CD45RO+) T cells sorted from blood. This clonotype originated in a woman in her late teens or twenties in good health. This chain links TRBV20-1 with TRBJ1-1; D ambiguous. CDR3 sequence: CSARAPRGNTEAFF. The DNA for the CDR3 is TGCAGTGCTAGAGCACCCCGGGGGAACACTGAAGCTTTCTTT.